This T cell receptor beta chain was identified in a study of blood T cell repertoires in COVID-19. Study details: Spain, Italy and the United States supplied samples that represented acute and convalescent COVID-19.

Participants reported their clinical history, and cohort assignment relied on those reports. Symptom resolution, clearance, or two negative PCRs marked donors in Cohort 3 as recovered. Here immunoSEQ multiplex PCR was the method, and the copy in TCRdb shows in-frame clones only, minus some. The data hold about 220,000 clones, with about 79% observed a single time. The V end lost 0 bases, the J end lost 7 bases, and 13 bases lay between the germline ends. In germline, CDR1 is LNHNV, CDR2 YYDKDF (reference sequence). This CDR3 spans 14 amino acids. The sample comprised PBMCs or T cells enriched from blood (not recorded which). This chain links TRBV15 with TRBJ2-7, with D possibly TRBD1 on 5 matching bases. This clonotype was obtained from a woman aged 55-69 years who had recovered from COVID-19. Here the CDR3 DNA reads TGTGCCACCAGCAGAGAGGGCAGGGTGGGGGAGCAGTACTTC. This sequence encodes CATSREGRVGEQYF. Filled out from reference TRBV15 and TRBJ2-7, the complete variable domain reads DAMVIQNPRYQVTQFGKPVTLSCSQTLNHNVMYWYQQKSSQAPKLLFHYYDKDFNNEADTPDNFQSRRPNTSFCFLDIRSPGLGDTAMYLCATSREGRVGEQYFGPGTRLTVT.